This T cell receptor beta chain was sequenced in a study of blood T cell repertoires in COVID-19. As for the study in general: Acute and convalescent COVID-19 specimens originated in the United States, Italy and Spain.

Some clones are missing from TCRdb's copy, which holds only in-frame ones; the method was immunoSEQ multiplex PCR. The table includes some 66,000 clones, roughly 80% detected once. The CDR3 covers 15 residues. V was pared by 4 bases and J by 5 bases, with 15 bases between. CDR1 and CDR2 from the germline V gene are LGHNA and YNFKEQ. The receptor was isolated from a man aged 55 to 70 with acute or convalescent COVID-19. The rearrangement joins TRBV4-2 to TRBJ2-1, with D maybe TRBD2 (7 bases). Sequenced input: peripheral blood. CDR3 bases: TGTGCCAGCAGCCGAGGGGGGGGGCAGGACAATGAGCAGTTCTTC. It codes for CASSRGGGQDNEQFF.